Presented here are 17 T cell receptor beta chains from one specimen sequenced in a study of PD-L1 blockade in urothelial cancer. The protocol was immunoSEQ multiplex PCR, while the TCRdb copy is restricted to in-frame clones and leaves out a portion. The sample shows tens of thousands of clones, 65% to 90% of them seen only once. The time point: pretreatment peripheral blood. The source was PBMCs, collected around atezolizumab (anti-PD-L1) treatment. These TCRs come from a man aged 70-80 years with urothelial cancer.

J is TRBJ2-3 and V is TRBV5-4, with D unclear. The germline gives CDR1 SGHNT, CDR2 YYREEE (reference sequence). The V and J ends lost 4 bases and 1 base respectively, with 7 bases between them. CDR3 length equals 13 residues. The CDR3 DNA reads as TGTGCCAGCAGCGGCAGCGGCACAGATACGCAGTATTTT. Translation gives CASSGSGTDTQYF.

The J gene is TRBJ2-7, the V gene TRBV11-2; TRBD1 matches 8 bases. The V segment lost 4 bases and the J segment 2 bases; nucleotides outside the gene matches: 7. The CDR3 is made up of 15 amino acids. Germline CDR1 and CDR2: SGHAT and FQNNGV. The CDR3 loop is CASSSYRGAAYEQYF. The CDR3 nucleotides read TGTGCCAGCAGCTCGTACAGGGGGGCGGCCTACGAGCAGTACTTC.

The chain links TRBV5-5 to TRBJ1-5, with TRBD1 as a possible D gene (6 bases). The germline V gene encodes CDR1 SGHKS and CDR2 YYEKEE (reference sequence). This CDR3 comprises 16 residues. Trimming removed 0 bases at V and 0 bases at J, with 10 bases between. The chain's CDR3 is CASSLVGGNSNQPQHF. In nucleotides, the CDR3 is TGTGCCAGCAGCTTGGTTGGGGGCAATAGCAATCAGCCCCAGCATTTT.

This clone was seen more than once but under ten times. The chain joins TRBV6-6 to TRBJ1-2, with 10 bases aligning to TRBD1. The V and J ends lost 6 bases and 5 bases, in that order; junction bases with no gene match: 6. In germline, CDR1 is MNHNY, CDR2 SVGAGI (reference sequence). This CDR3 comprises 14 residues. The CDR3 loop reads CASSSLGQGYGYTF. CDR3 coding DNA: TGTGCCAGCAGCTCTCTGGGACAGGGGTATGGCTACACCTTC.

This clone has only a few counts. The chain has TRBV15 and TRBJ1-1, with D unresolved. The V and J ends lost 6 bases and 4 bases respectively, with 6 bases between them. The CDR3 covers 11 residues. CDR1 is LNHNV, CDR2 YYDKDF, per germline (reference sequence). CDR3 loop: CATRAGTEAFF. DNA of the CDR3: TGTGCCACCAGGGCGGGCACTGAAGCTTTCTTT.

CDR3 in DNA: TGTGCCAGCAGCAAACCCGGACAGGCAACTAGCACAGATACGCAGTATTTT. Amino acid sequence: CASSKPGQATSTDTQYF. This chain links TRBV21-1 with TRBJ2-3; no check of the table's D call, TRBD1, against the DNA was made. TRBV21-1 represents a pseudogene. The CDR3 contains 17 residues.

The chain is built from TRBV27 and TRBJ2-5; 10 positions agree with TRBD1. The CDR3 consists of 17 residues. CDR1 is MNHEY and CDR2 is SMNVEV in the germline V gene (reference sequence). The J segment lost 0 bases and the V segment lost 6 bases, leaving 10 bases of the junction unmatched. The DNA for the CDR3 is TGTGCCAGCAGCCCCCGTGGGACAGGGGTTTACCAAGAGACCCAGTACTTC. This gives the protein CASSPRGTGVYQETQYF.

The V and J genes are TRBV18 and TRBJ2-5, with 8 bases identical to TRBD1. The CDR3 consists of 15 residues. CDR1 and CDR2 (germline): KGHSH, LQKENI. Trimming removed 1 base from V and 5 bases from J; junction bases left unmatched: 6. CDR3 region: CASSPHPDRAETQYF. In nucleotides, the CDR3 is TGTGCCAGCTCACCACACCCGGACAGGGCTGAGACCCAGTACTTC. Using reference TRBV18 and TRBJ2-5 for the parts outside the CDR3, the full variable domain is NAGVMQNPRHLVRRRGQEARLRCSPMKGHSHVYWYRQLPEEGLKFMVYLQKENIIDESGMPKERFSAEFPKEGPSILRIQQVVRGDSAAYFCASSPHPDRAETQYFGPGTRLLVL.

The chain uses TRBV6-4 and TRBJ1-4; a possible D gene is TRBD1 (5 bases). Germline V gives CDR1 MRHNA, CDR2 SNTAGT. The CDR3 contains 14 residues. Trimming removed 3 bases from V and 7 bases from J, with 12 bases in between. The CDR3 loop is CASSEEAGIEKLFF. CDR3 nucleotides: TGTGCCAGCAGTGAGGAAGCAGGGATTGAAAAACTGTTTTTT.

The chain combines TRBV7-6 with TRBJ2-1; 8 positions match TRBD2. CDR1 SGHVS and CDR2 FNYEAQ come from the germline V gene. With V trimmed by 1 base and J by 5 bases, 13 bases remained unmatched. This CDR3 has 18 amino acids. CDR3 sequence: CASSLGRAGAGPNNEQFF. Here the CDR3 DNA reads TGTGCCAGCAGCTTAGGGCGAGCGGGAGCCGGCCCTAACAATGAGCAGTTCTTC.

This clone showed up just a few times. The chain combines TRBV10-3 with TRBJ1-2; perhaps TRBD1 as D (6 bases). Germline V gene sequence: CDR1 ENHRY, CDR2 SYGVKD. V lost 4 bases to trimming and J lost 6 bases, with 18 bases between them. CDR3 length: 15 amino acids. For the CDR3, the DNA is TGTGCCATCAGTGCGGTCCGACCGGGACACGATGGCTACACCTTC. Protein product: CAISAVRPGHDGYTF.

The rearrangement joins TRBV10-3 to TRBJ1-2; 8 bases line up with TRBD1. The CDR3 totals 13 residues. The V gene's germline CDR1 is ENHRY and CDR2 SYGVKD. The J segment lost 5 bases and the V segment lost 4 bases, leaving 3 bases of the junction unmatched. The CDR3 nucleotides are TGTGCCATCAGTGCCGGGACAGGATATGGCTACACCTTC. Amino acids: CAISAGTGYGYTF.

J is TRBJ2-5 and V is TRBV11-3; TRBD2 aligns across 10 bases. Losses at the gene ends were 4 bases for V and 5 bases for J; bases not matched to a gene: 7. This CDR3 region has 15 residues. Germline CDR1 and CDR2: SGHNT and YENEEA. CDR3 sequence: CASSSSGLAMETQYF. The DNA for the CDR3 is TGTGCCAGCAGCTCCTCGGGACTAGCGATGGAGACCCAGTACTTC.

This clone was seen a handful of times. CDR3 sequence: CAWSVRGYTGELFF. CDR3 nucleotides: TGTGCCTGGAGTGTACGGGGGTACACCGGGGAGCTGTTTTTT. The genes are TRBV30 and TRBJ2-2; possible D gene TRBD2, 6 bases. The V end was cut by 0 bases, the J end by 3 bases, with 8 bases between. CDR3 length equals 14 residues. CDR1 and CDR2 from the germline V gene are GTSNPN and SVGIG (reference sequence).

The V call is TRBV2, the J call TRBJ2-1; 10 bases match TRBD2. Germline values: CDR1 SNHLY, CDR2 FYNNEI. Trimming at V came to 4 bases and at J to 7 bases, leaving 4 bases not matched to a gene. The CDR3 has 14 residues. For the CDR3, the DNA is TGTGCCAGCAGTGCTCTAGCGGGAGTAAATGAGCAGTTCTTC. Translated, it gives CASSALAGVNEQFF.

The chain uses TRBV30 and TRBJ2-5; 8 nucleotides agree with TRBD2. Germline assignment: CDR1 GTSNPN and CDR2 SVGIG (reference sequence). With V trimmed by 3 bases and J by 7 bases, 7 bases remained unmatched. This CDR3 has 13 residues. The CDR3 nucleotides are TGTGCCTGGAGCCCGGGAGGGCGTGGGACCCAGTACTTC. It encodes CAWSPGGRGTQYF.

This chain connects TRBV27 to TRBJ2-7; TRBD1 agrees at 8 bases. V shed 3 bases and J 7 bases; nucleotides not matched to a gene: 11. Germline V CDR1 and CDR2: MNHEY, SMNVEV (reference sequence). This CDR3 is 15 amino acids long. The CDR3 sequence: CASSLGQVSLGEQYF. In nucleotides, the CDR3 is TGTGCCAGCAGTTTGGGACAGGTCTCCCTGGGAGAGCAGTACTTC.